This TCR beta chain came from a study of blood T cell repertoires in COVID-19. Across the study: There were acute and convalescent COVID-19 samples, and they came from the United States, Italy and Spain. T cells, B-cell-depleted T cells, or PBMCs provided the cDNA or gDNA that served as material.

Germline V lookup: CDR1 SEHNR, CDR2 FQNEAQ (reference sequence). The CDR3 contains 15 residues. The V and J ends lost 6 bases and 4 bases respectively, with 18 bases between them. The authors' processing: Reference gene primer amplification in the assay estimated nucleated cell counts. Produced via immunoSEQ multiplex PCR; TCRdb's table is partial and in-frame only. Clone size and the V and J calls come from that table; the DNA yielded D and trimming. The repertoire consists of more than 20,000 clones, with approximately 77% occurring once and the leading ten covering approximately 15%. This receptor was taken from an elderly man with active or convalescent COVID-19. The sample comprised peripheral blood. The chain joins TRBV7-9 to TRBJ1-1, with D perhaps matching TRBD1 (6 bases). CDR3 in DNA: TGTGCCAGCAGACCTAAAGACAGGTTGGGCACTGAAGCTTTCTTT. It is translated as CASRPKDRLGTEAFF. Complete variable domain (other parts from reference TRBV7-9 and TRBJ1-1): DTGVSQNPRHKITKRGQNVTFRCDPISEHNRLYWYRQTLGQGPEFLTYFQNEAQLEKSRLLSDRFSAERPKGSFSTLEIQRTEQGDSAMYLCASRPKDRLGTEAFFGQGTRLTVV.